Sequencing of this T cell receptor beta chain was carried out in a study of type 1 and type 2 diabetes patients. Study-wide findings and caveats: Both CD4+ and CD8+ type 2 diabetes repertoires showed significantly higher diversity than type 1.

The CDR3 is 10 amino acids. The V gene's germline CDR1 is DFQATT and CDR2 SNEGSKA (reference sequence). Trimming removed 4 bases at V and 5 bases at J, with 6 bases between. PCR was run on genomic DNA. Multiplex PCR with 30 forward and 13 reverse primers amplified the TCR beta CDR3. From the multiplex PCR reads, TCRdb called clonotypes with MiXCR, one entry per CDR3 protein. The top ten hold approximately 14% of the sample, which has about 290,000 distinct CDR3 sequences, around 47% seen once. On this clonotype itself: Its antigen is unidentified.

This clonotype was sampled from a man between 18 and 29 years old with type 2 diabetes. The chain combines TRBV20-1 with TRBJ2-7; D might be TRBD2 (5 bases). Sequencing used peripheral blood mononuclear cells (PBMCs). The CDR3: CSATSNEQYF. CDR3 in DNA: TGCAGTGCTACTAGCAACGAGCAGTACTTC.